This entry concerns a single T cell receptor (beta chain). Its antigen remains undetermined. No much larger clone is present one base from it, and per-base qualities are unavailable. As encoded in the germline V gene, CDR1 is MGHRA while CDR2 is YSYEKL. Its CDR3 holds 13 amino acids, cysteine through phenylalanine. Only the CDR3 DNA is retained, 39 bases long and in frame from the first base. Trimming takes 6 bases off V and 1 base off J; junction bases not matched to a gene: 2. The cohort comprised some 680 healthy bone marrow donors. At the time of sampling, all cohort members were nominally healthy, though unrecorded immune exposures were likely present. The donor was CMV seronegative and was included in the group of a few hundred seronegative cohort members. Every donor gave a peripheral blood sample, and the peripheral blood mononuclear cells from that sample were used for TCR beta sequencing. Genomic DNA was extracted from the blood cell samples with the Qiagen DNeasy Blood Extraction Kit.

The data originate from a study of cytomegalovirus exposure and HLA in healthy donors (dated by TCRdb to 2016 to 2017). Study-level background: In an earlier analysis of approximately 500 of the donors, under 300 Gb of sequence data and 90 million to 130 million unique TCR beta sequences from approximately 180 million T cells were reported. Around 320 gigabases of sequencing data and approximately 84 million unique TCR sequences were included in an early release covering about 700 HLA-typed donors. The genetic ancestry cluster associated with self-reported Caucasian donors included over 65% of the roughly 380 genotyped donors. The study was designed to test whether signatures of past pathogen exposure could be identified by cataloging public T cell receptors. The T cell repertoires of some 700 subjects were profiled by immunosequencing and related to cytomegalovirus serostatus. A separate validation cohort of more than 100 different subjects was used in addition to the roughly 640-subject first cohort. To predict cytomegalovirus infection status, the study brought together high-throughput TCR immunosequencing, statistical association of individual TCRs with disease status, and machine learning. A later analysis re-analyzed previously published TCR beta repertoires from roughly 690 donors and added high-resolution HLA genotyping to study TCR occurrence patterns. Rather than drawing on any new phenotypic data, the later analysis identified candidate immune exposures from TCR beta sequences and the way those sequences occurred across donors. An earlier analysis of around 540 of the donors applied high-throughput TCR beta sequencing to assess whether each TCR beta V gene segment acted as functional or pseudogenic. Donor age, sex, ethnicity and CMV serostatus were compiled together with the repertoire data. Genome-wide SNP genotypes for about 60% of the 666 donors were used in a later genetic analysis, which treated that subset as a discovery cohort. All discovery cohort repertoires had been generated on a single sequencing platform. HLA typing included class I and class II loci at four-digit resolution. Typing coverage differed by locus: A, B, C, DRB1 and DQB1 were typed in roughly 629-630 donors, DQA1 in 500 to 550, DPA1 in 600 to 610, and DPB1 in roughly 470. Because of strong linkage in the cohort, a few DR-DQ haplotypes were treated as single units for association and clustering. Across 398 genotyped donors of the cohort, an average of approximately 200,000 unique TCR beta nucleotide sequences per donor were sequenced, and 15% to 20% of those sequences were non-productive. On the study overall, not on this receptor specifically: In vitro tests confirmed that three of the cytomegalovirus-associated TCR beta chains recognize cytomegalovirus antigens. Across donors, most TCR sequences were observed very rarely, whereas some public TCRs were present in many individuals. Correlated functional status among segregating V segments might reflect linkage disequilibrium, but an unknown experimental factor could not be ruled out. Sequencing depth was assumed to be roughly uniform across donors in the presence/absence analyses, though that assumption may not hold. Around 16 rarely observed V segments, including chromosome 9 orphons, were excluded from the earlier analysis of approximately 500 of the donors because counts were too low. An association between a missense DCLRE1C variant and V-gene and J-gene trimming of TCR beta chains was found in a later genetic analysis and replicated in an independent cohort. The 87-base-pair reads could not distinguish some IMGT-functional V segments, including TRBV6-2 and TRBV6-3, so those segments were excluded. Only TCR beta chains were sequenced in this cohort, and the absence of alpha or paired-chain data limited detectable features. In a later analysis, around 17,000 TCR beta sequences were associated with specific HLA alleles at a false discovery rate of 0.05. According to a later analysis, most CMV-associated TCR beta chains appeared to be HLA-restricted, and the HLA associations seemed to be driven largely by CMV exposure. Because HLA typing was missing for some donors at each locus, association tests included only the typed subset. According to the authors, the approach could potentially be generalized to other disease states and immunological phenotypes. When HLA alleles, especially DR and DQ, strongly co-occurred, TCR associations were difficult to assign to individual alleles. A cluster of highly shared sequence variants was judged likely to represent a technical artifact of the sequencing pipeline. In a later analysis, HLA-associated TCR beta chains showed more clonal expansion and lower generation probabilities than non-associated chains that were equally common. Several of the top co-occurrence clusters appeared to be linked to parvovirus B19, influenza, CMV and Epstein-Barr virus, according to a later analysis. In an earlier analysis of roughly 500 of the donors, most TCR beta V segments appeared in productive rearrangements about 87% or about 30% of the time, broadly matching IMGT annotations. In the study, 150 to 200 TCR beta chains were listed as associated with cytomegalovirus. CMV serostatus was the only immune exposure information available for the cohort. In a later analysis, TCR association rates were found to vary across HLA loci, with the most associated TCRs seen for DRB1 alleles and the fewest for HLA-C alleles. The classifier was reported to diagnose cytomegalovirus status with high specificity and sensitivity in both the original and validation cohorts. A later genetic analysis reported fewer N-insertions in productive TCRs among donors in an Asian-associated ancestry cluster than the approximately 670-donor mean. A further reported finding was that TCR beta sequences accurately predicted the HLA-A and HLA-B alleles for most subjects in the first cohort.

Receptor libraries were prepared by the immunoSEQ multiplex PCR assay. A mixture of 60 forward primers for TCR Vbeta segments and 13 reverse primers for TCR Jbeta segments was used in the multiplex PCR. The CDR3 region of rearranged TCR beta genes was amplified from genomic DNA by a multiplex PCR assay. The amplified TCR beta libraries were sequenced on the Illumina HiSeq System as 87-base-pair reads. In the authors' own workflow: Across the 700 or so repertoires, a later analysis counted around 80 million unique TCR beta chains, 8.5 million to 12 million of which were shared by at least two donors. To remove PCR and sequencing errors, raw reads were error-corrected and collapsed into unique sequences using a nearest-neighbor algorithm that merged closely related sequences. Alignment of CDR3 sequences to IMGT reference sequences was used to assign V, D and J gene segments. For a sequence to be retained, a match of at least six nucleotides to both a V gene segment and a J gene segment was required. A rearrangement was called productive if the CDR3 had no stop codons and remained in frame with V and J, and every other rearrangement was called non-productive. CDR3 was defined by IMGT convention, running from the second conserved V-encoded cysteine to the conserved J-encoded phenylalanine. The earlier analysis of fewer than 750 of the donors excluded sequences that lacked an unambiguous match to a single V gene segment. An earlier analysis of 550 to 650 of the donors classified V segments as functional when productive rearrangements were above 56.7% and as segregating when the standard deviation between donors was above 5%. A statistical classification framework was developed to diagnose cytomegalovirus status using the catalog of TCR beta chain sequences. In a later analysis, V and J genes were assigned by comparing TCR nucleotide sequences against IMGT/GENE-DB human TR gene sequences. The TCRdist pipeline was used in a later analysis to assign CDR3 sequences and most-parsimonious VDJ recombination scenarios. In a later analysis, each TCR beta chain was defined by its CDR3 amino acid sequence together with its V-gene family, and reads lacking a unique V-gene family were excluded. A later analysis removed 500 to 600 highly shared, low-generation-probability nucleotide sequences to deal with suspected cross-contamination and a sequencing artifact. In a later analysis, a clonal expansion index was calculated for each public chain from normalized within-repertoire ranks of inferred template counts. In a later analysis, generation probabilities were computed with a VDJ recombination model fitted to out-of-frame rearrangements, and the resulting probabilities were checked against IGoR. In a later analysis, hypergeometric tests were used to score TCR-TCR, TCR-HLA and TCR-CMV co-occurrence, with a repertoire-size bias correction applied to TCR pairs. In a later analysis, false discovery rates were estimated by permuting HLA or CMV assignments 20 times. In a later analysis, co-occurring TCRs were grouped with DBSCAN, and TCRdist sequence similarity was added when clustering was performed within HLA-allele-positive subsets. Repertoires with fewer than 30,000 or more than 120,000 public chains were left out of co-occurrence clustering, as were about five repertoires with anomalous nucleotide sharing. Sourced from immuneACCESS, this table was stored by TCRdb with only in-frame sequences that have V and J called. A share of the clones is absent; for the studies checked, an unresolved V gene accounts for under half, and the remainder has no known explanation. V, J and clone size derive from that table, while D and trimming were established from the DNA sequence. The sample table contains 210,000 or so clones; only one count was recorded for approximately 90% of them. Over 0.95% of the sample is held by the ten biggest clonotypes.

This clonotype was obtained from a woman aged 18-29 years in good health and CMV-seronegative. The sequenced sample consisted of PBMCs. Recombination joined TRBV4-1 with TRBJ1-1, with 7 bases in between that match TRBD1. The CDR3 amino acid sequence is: CASRRTGNTEAFF. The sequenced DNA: TGCGCCAGCAGGAGGACAGGGAACACTGAAGCTTTCTTT.